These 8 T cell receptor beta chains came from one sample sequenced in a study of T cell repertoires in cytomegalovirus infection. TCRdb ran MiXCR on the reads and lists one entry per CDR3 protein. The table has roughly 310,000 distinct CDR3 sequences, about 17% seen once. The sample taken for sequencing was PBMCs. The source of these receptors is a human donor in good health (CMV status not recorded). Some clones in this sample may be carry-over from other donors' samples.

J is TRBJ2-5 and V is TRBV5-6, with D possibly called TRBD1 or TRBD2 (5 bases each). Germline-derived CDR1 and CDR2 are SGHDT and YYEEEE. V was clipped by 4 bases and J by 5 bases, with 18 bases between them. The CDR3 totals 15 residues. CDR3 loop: CASSPEGTIRETQYF. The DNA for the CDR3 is TGTGCCAGCAGCCCTGAAGGGACGATCAGGGAGACCCAGTACTTC.

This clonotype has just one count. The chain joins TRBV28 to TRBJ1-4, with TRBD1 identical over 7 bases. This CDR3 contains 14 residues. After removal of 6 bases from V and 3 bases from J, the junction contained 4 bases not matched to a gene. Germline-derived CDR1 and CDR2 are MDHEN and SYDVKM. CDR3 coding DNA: TGTGCCAGCAGCCAGGGGGATGCTAATGAAAAACTGTTTTTT. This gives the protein CASSQGDANEKLFF.

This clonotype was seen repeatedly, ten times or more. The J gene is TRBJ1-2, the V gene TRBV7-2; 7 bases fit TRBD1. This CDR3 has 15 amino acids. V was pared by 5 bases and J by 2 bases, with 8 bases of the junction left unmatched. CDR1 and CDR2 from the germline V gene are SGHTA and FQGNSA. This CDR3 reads CASSHRDSKNYGYTF. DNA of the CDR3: TGTGCCAGCAGCCACCGGGACAGCAAAAACTATGGCTACACCTTC.

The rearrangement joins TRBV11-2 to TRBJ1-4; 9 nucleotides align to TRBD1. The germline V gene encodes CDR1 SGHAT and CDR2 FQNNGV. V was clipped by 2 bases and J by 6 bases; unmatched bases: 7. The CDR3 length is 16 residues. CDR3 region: CASSLIWGQGHEKLFF. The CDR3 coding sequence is TGTGCCAGCAGCTTAATTTGGGGACAGGGCCATGAAAAACTGTTTTTT.

The CDR3 DNA reads as TGTGCCATCAGACCAGGGAGCCTGGACACTGAAGCTTTCTTT. Its translation: CAIRPGSLDTEAFF. The J gene is TRBJ1-1, the V gene TRBV10-3, with D possibly matching TRBD1 (5 bases). V was clipped by 6 bases and J by 3 bases, with 14 bases between them. The CDR3 is 14 amino acids. Germline-derived CDR1 and CDR2 are ENHRY and SYGVKD.

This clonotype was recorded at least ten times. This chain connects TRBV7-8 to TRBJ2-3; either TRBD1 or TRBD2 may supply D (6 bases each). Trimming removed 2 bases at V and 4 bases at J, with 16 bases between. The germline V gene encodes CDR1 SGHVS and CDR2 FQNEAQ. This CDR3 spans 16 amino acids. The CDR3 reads CASSLNGGPVADTQYF. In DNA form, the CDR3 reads TGTGCCAGCAGCTTAAATGGGGGGCCGGTGGCAGATACGCAGTATTTT.

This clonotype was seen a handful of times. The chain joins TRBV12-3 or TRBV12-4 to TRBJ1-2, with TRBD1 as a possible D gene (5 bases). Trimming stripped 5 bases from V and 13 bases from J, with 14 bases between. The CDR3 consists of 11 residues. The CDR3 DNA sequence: TGTGCCAGCAGTCCCGGCCTCGGGACCACCTTC. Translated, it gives CASSPGLGTTF.

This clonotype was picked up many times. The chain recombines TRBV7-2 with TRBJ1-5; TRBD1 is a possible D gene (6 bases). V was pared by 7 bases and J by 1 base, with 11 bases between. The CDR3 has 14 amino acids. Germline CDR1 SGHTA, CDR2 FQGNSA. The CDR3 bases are TGTGCCAGCACCGACGACAGGAGCAATCAGCCCCAGCATTTT. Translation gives CASTDDRSNQPQHF. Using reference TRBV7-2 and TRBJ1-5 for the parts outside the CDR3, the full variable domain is GAGVSQSPSNKVTEKGKDVELRCDPISGHTALYWYRQSLGQGLEFLIYFQGNSAPDKSGLPSDRFSAERTGGSVSTLTIQRTQQEDSAVYLCASTDDRSNQPQHFGDGTRLSIL.